These 7 T cell receptor beta chains came from one sample sequenced in a study of blood T cells in healthy people across ages (dated by TCRdb to about 2015). Library method: 5' RACE. Sequencing was carried out with an Illumina HiSeq 2500. The second PCR ran for about 7 to 11 cycles and used a J-beta primer mix along with a sample-barcoded 5' primer. TCRdb took the public reads, trimmed them with fastp at Q25, ran MiXCR for clone calling and kept in-frame beta chains. Merged by CDR3 protein, the rows form single entries marked with the most common genes and DNA. Recorded for this sample are around 1,000,000 distinct CDR3 sequences; 25% of them occurred a single time. The top ten clones comprise 0.65% to 0.75% of the sample. These data also formed part of another study, on T cells of mothers and their children.

Sequencing was carried out using blood. These receptors came from a girl aged 2 to 10 in good health.

This clonotype was seen a few times. This chain links TRBV4-1 with TRBJ2-3; 8 bases map to TRBD2. The germline V gene encodes CDR1 MGHRA and CDR2 YSYEKL. The junction had 21 bases not matched to a gene; V was cut back by 4 bases and J by 6 bases. The CDR3 is 19 residues long. The DNA of the CDR3 is TGCGCCAGCAGCCTACGAGAGACTAAAGGACTAGCAGCCTCCGATACGCAGTATTTT. This sequence encodes CASSLRETKGLAASDTQYF.

The chain links TRBV14 to TRBJ2-1; 8 bases are shared with TRBD1. J lost 5 bases, V lost 3 bases, and 9 bases had no gene match. Looked up from germline, CDR1 is SGHDN and CDR2 is FVKESK. CDR3 length: 16 residues. The CDR3: CASSHRQGAEDNEQFF. Here the CDR3 DNA reads TGTGCCAGCAGCCATCGGCAGGGGGCAGAGGACAATGAGCAGTTCTTC.

This clonotype has only a few counts. The chain has TRBV27 and TRBJ1-4; TRBD1 is a possible D gene (5 bases). Germline CDR1 and CDR2: MNHEY and SMNVEV (reference sequence). CDR3 length equals 15 residues. With 10 bases removed from V and 4 bases from J, the gap between germline ends came to 19 bases. DNA of the CDR3: TGTGCCACCGGTCAAATTGGACACCTTAATGAAAAACTGTTTTTT. This sequence encodes CATGQIGHLNEKLFF. Full variable domain (outside the CDR3, taken from reference TRBV27 and TRBJ1-4): EAQVTQNPRYLITVTGKKLTVTCSQNMNHEYMSWYRQDPGLGLRQIYYSMNVEVTDKGDVPEGYKVSRKEKRNFPLILESPSPNQTSLYFCATGQIGHLNEKLFFGSGTQLSVL.

CDR3 DNA: TGCGCCAGCAGCTGGGAGCCGGGAAATGAAAAACTGTTTTTT. Translation gives CASSWEPGNEKLFF. The genes are TRBV5-1 and TRBJ1-4; D unclear. V was pared by 3 bases and J by 5 bases, with 11 bases between. Looked up from germline, CDR1 is SGHRS and CDR2 is YFSETQ. The CDR3 extends over 14 amino acids.

This clonotype was found a few times. One junction end disagrees with the germline gene, perhaps due to a read error. This chain joins TRBV4-3 and TRBJ2-4; the D gene is possibly TRBD2 (5 bases). Germline V gene data show CDR1 as LGHNA and CDR2 as YSLEER. The CDR3 extends over 13 amino acids. For the CDR3, the DNA is TGCGCCCCCACCCCGCTAGCCGAAAACATTCAGTACTTC. Protein product: CAPTPLAENIQYF.

This chain links TRBV12-3 or TRBV12-4 with TRBJ1-2; D perhaps matches TRBD1 (5 bases). This CDR3 region has 16 residues. V was trimmed by 8 bases and J by 1 base, leaving 20 bases between them. This chain's CDR3 is CASGGRSIHRNYGYTF. The CDR3 nucleotides read TGTGCCAGCGGGGGACGCAGCATTCATCGTAACTATGGCTACACCTTC.

This clonotype was detected only a few times. The CDR3, as DNA: TGTGCCAGCAGTTTGACGGCGGGAGAGGAGTTCGAGCAGTACTTC. Translated: CASSLTAGEEFEQYF. The chain employs TRBV28 and TRBJ2-5, with 7 bases matching TRBD2. Judging by the DNA end, TRBJ2-7 fits better; the J call may be wrong. The CDR3 contains 15 residues. CDR1 is MDHEN and CDR2 is SYDVKM in the germline V gene.